Listed here are 29 T cell receptor beta chains from one sample, sequenced in a study of T cell repertoires in cytomegalovirus infection. The antigens for these receptors are not known. A single record per CDR3 protein comes from TCRdb applying MiXCR to the reads. This table has a few hundred thousand distinct CDR3 sequences, about 42% appearing once. The starting material was cultured PBMCs, obtained from culture after CMV antigen stimulation. These receptor sequences come from a human donor in good health (CMV status not recorded). Some clones in this sample may be carry-over from other donors' samples.

The chain employs TRBV2 and TRBJ2-2, with D perhaps TRBD1 or TRBD2 (6 bases each). The CDR3 extends over 15 amino acids. The V and J ends lost 4 bases and 0 bases respectively, with 9 bases between them. Per the germline V gene, CDR1 is SNHLY and CDR2 is FYNNEI. DNA of the CDR3: TGTGCCAGCAGTGGGGGGGCCACGAACACCGGGGAGCTGTTTTTT. Translated: CASSGGATNTGELFF. The whole variable domain, filled in from reference TRBV2 and TRBJ2-2, reads EPEVTQTPSHQVTQMGQEVILRCVPISNHLYFYWYRQILGQKVEFLVSFYNNEISEKSEIFDDQFSVERPDGSNFTLKIRSTKLEDSAMYFCASSGGATNTGELFFGEGSRLTVL.

This clonotype was recorded a few times. The rearrangement links TRBV20-1 to TRBJ2-7; 7 bases fit TRBD2. CDR3 size: 13 residues. The germline CDR1 and CDR2 sequences are DFQATT and SNEGSKA (reference sequence). Losses at the gene ends were 6 bases for V and 7 bases for J; bases not matched to a gene: 12. The CDR3 DNA follows: TGCAGTGCCAGGGACTATGGGTCTCGGGAGCAGTACTTC. Residues: CSARDYGSREQYF.

V gene TRBV20-1 combines with J gene TRBJ2-5; possibly TRBD2 for D (6 bases). V was cut by 8 bases and J by 5 bases, with 24 bases left in between. The CDR3 runs 15 residues. Germline CDR1 is DFQATT and CDR2 is SNEGSKA (reference sequence). The CDR3 DNA follows: TGCAGTAACGTCAAAGCTGCGGGGCCGAGGGAGACCCAGTACTTC. It encodes CSNVKAAGPRETQYF.

This chain joins TRBV18 and TRBJ1-1; perhaps TRBD1 as D (6 bases). Germline assignment: CDR1 KGHSH and CDR2 LQKENI. V was pared by 7 bases and J by 2 bases, with 11 bases between. The CDR3 is 13 residues long. For the CDR3, the DNA is TGTGCCAGCTTGACAGGTCTTAACACTGAAGCTTTCTTT. Its protein is CASLTGLNTEAFF.

V and J are TRBV11-2 and TRBJ1-2; D may be TRBD1 (5 bases). Germline values: CDR1 SGHAT, CDR2 FQNNGV. The CDR3 has 16 residues. Trimming took 5 bases from V and 0 from J, leaving 16 bases between them. Here the CDR3 DNA reads TGTGCCAGCAGCCCAATCCGGGACCAGCCTAACTATGGCTACACCTTC. Residues: CASSPIRDQPNYGYTF.

The rearrangement joins TRBV7-8 to TRBJ1-1; D is ambiguous. Trimming removed 5 bases from V and 1 base from J, with 14 bases in between. This CDR3 spans 15 amino acids. Germline CDR1 reads SGHVS; CDR2 reads FQNEAQ. The CDR3: CASSPRWTENTEAFF. The DNA for the CDR3 is TGTGCCAGCAGCCCACGGTGGACGGAGAACACTGAAGCTTTCTTT.

The table lists this clonotype with a few counts. This CDR3 is CASSYRTGWLNEQFF. In DNA, the CDR3 is TGTGCCAGCAGTTACCGGACAGGCTGGCTCAATGAGCAGTTCTTC. The genes are TRBV7-2 and TRBJ2-1, with 7 bases fitting TRBD1. CDR1 and CDR2 (germline): SGHTA, FQGNSA. Germline trimming cut 6 bases from V and 6 bases from J; bases unmatched to any gene: 11. The CDR3 contains 15 residues.

This clonotype has a single count. The J gene is TRBJ1-1, the V gene TRBV28, with 7 nucleotides matching TRBD1. CDR1 MDHEN and CDR2 SYDVKM come from the germline V gene. This CDR3 region has 12 residues. V was pared by 7 bases and J by 10 bases, with 9 bases of the junction left unmatched. As DNA, the CDR3 is TGTGCCAGCATGGGGACAGCGGTGGTAGCTTTCTTT. It is translated as CASMGTAVVAFF.

Notes on this clonotype: A read error may be the cause here, since a much bigger clone is one base away. CDR3 residues: CASSFIGEETQYF. The CDR3, as DNA: TGTGCCAGCAGCTTTATCGGGGAGGAGACCCAGTACTTC. The J gene is TRBJ2-5, the V gene TRBV5-6; a weak D match, TRBD2 (5 bases). Germline V gene sequence: CDR1 SGHDT, CDR2 YYEEEE. This CDR3 comprises 13 residues. The ends were cut back, 2 bases at V and 5 bases at J, with 10 bases in the middle.

This chain uses TRBV7-8 with TRBJ2-7; 7 bases map to TRBD1. Per the germline V gene, CDR1 is SGHVS and CDR2 is FQNEAQ. Trimming took 5 bases from V and 9 from J; bases not matched to a gene: 4. The CDR3 runs 11 residues. The CDR3 DNA follows: TGTGCCAGCAGCACCCGGGACAGGCAGTACTTC. Its protein product is CASSTRDRQYF.

The rearrangement links TRBV20-1 to TRBJ2-1; the D is unclear. This CDR3 contains 14 residues. Germline CDR1 DFQATT, CDR2 SNEGSKA (reference sequence). V dropped 1 base and J dropped 0 bases, with 7 bases sitting between them. The CDR3 protein is CSARGPDSYNEQFF. DNA of the CDR3: TGCAGTGCTAGAGGCCCTGACTCCTACAATGAGCAGTTCTTC.

The V and J genes are TRBV12-3 or TRBV12-4 and TRBJ2-2; D possibly corresponds to TRBD1 (5 bases). The CDR3 has 15 amino acids. Trimming shortened V by 3 bases and J by 3 bases, and 11 bases separated the two germline ends. CDR3 amino acids: CASSFGASYTGELFF. CDR3 DNA sequence: TGTGCCAGCAGTTTTGGGGCTTCCTACACCGGGGAGCTGTTTTTT.

This clonotype was found once. A much bigger clone sits one base away, suggesting this may be a read error. This rearrangement joins TRBV2 to TRBJ1-4; 9 positions agree with TRBD1. Germline V gene lookup returns CDR1 SNHLY and CDR2 FYNNEI. The CDR3 sequence is 14 residues long. The ends lost 6 bases at V and 8 bases at J; junction bases unmatched: 7. The CDR3 DNA reads TGTGCCAGCAGCTCCACAGGGGGCTGGGAAAAACTGTTTTTT. Translation gives CASSSTGGWEKLFF.

The chain joins TRBV25-1 to TRBJ1-2; D not certain. The CDR3 contains 12 residues. The V gene's germline CDR1 is MGHDK and CDR2 SYGVNS. Trimming stripped 8 bases from V and 5 bases from J, with 12 bases between. The CDR3 region has the DNA TGTGCCAGCCTGAGCAGTATTTATGGCTACACCTTC. This encodes CASLSSIYGYTF.

The chain combines TRBV7-9 with TRBJ1-3, with 7 bases matching TRBD1. The CDR3 loop spans 15 amino acids. CDR1 SEHNR and CDR2 FQNEAQ come from the germline V gene (reference sequence). With V trimmed by 6 bases and J by 4 bases, 9 bases remained unmatched. The CDR3: CASSFTGASGNTIYF. The CDR3 DNA follows: TGTGCCAGCAGTTTTACAGGGGCCTCCGGAAACACCATATATTTT.

The gene calls are TRBV6-2 or TRBV6-3 and TRBJ2-7, with D unresolved. The CDR3 covers 12 residues. Trimming took 2 bases from V and 6 from J, leaving 8 bases between them. CDR1 and CDR2 from the germline V gene are MNHEY and SVGEGT. This chain's CDR3 is CASSYGTIEQYF. The DNA of the CDR3 is TGTGCCAGCAGTTACGGAACTATCGAGCAGTACTTC.

The gene calls are TRBV30 and TRBJ1-1, with D unresolved. The CDR3 has 13 residues. The germline gives CDR1 GTSNPN, CDR2 SVGIG (reference sequence). V was pared by 5 bases and J by 0 bases, with 10 bases between. DNA for the CDR3: TGTGCCTGGTACATCAGCCTGAACACTGAAGCTTTCTTT. It specifies CAWYISLNTEAFF. Together with reference TRBV30 and TRBJ1-1, the CDR3 gives the full variable domain: SQTIHQWPATLVQPVGSPLSLECTVEGTSNPNLYWYRQAAGRGLQLLFYSVGIGQISSEVPQNLSASRPQDRQFILSSKKLLLSDSGFYLCAWYISLNTEAFFGQGTRLTVV.

This clonotype was recorded a few times. The chain joins TRBV27 to TRBJ2-3; D is unresolved. The CDR3 covers 14 residues. The V end lost 5 bases, the J end lost 7 bases, and 16 bases lay between the germline ends. The germline gives CDR1 MNHEY, CDR2 SMNVEV (reference sequence). CDR3 nucleotides: TGTGCCAGCAGTATTCCGGATTCACATTATACGCAGTATTTT. It translates to CASSIPDSHYTQYF.

The chain recombines TRBV20-1 with TRBJ1-5; D call uncertain. The germline V gene encodes CDR1 DFQATT and CDR2 SNEGSKA (reference sequence). The germline V and J ends were trimmed by 0 bases and 6 bases, with 15 bases remaining between them. This CDR3 is built from 15 residues. In DNA form, the CDR3 reads TGCAGTGCTAGAGAGGGCCTGGAGGGTAGTCAGCCCCAGCATTTT. Encoded protein: CSAREGLEGSQPQHF.

The V and J genes are TRBV7-8 and TRBJ2-3, with 7 bases matching TRBD1. Germline V gives CDR1 SGHVS, CDR2 FQNEAQ. The junction had 9 bases not matched to a gene; V was cut back by 5 bases and J by 4 bases. This CDR3 comprises 15 residues. The CDR3 DNA sequence: TGTGCCAGCAGCCCCGACAGGGCATTCTCAGATACGCAGTATTTT. Amino acids: CASSPDRAFSDTQYF.

This clonotype was seen a handful of times. V gene TRBV19 combines with J gene TRBJ1-5, with TRBD1 identical over 7 bases. V lost 5 bases to trimming and J lost 0 bases; unmatched junction nucleotides: 4. The CDR3 sequence is 15 residues long. The germline gives CDR1 LNHDA, CDR2 SQIVND (reference sequence). The CDR3 DNA follows: TGTGCCAGTAGTCTGGGACAGATTAGCAATCAGCCCCAGCATTTT. It encodes CASSLGQISNQPQHF.

This clonotype was seen a handful of times. This rearrangement joins TRBV11-3 to TRBJ2-3; D is uncertain. V lost 5 bases, J lost 0 bases, and 12 bases lay in between. The germline gives CDR1 SGHNT, CDR2 YENEEA. The CDR3 consists of 15 residues. The CDR3 loop reads CASSPFDTSTDTQYF. CDR3 nucleotide sequence: TGTGCCAGCAGCCCATTCGACACTAGCACAGATACGCAGTATTTT.

This clonotype was picked up a small number of times. The chain joins TRBV7-2 to TRBJ2-3; D possibly corresponds to TRBD1 (6 bases). Germline V lookup: CDR1 SGHTA, CDR2 FQGNSA. This CDR3 is built from 15 residues. V was trimmed by 1 base and J by 6 bases, leaving 14 bases between them. The CDR3 protein is CASSLDFNRVDTQYF. CDR3 bases: TGTGCCAGCAGCTTAGATTTTAACAGGGTGGATACGCAGTATTTT. The full variable domain, its missing parts supplied by reference TRBV7-2 and TRBJ2-3, is GAGVSQSPSNKVTEKGKDVELRCDPISGHTALYWYRQSLGQGLEFLIYFQGNSAPDKSGLPSDRFSAERTGGSVSTLTIQRTQQEDSAVYLCASSLDFNRVDTQYFGPGTRLTVL.

Of note for this clonotype: The junction differs from germline at one of its ends, possibly a read error. The chain links TRBV7-3 to TRBJ2-7; no reliable D call. The CDR3 is made up of 12 amino acids. From germline, CDR1 is SGHTA and CDR2 FQGTGA. The CDR3 sequence is CASSFDPSPSHF. The CDR3 nucleotides are TGTGCCAGCAGCTTTGACCCGAGCCCATCCCACTTC.

This clonotype was counted ten times or more. The chain is built from TRBV7-8 and TRBJ1-1; D gene uncertain. Trimming removed 3 bases at V and 4 bases at J, with 18 bases between. The germline V gene has CDR1 SGHVS and CDR2 FQNEAQ. The CDR3 runs to 16 residues. The CDR3 bases are TGTGCCAGCAGCTTGAGAGTTCGGGTCGAGAGCACTGAAGCTTTCTTT. Amino acids: CASSLRVRVESTEAFF.

The rearrangement joins TRBV6-1 to TRBJ1-6; the match to TRBD1 covers 9 bases. The CDR3 runs 15 residues. The germline CDR1 and CDR2 sequences are MNHNS and SASEGT. Trimming took 3 bases from V and 10 from J; bases not matched to a gene: 7. The CDR3 region is CASSDGGQGRSPLHF. In DNA, the CDR3 is TGTGCCAGCAGTGACGGGGGACAGGGAAGATCACCCCTCCACTTT.

This clonotype turned up a few times. Being one base from a much bigger clone, this may be a read error. The genes are TRBV7-8 and TRBJ2-3; TRBD2 matches at 12 bases. V lost 5 bases to trimming and J lost 0 bases; unmatched junction nucleotides: 3. This CDR3 region has 16 residues. Germline CDR1 and CDR2: SGHVS and FQNEAQ. In DNA, the CDR3 is TGTGCCAGCAGCCGTGGGACTAGCGGGAGCACAGATACGCAGTATTTT. This gives the protein CASSRGTSGSTDTQYF.

The chain couples TRBV18 to TRBJ2-7; 7 bases fit TRBD2. The germline CDR1 and CDR2 sequences are KGHSH and LQKENI. Trimming took 0 bases from V and 2 from J; bases not matched to a gene: 7. CDR3 length: 16 amino acids. The CDR3 region is CASSPPETAGTYEQYF. The CDR3 DNA sequence: TGTGCCAGCTCACCACCGGAGACAGCGGGGACCTACGAGCAGTACTTC.

The rearrangement uses TRBV10-3 and TRBJ2-2; D is unclear. CDR3 length: 12 residues. Deletions cut 8 bases from V and 1 base from J, with 5 bases between. The germline CDR1 and CDR2 sequences are ENHRY and SYGVKD. As DNA, the CDR3 is TGTGCCATCTCGCAGAACACCGGGGAGCTGTTTTTT. Its translation: CAISQNTGELFF.